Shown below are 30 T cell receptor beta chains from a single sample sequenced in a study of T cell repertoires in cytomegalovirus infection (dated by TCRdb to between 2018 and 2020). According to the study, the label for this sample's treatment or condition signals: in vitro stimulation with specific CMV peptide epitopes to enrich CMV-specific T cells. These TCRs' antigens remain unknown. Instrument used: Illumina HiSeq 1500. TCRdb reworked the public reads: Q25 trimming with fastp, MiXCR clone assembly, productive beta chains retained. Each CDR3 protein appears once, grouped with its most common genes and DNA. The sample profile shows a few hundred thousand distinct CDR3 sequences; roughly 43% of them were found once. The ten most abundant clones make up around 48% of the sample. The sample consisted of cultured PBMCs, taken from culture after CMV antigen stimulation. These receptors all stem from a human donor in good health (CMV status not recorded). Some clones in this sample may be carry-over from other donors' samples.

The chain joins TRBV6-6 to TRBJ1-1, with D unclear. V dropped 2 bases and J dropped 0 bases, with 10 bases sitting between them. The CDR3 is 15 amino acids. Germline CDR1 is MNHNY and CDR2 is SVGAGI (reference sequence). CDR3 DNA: TGTGCCAGCAGTTACCCGGAGTTAATGAACACTGAAGCTTTCTTT. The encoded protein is CASSYPELMNTEAFF.

CDR3 sequence: CASSSDSWNEQFF. CDR3 bases: TGTGCCAGCAGCTCGGACAGTTGGAATGAGCAGTTCTTC. V usage is TRBV3-1 and J usage is TRBJ2-1, with D tentatively TRBD1 (6 bases). The germline V gene encodes CDR1 LGHDT and CDR2 YNNKEL (reference sequence). The V gene lost 5 bases and the J gene lost 7 bases, with 12 bases spanning the gap. The CDR3 is 13 amino acids.

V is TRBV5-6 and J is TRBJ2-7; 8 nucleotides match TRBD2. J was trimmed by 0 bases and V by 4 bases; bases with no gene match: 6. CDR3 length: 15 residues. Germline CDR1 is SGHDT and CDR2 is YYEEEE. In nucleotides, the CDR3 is TGTGCCAGCAGCGGGAGACTAGCGCTCTCCTACGAGCAGTACTTC. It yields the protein CASSGRLALSYEQYF.

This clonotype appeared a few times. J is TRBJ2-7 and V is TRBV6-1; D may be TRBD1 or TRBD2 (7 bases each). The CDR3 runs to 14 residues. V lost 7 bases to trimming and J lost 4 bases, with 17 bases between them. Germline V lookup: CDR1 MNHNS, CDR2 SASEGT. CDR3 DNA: TGTGCCAGCACCCGACAGGGAGGGAGATACGAGCAGTACTTC. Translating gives CASTRQGGRYEQYF.

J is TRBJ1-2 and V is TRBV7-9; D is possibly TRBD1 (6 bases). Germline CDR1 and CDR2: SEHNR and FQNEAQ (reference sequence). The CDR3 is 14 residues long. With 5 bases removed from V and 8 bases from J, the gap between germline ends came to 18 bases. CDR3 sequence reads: CASSLQSPGGGYTF. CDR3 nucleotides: TGTGCCAGCAGCCTCCAAAGCCCTGGGGGCGGCTACACCTTC.

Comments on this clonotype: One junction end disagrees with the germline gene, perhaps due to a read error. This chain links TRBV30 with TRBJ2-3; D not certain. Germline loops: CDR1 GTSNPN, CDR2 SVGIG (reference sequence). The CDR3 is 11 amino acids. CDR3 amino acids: CAWSTGVVDLF. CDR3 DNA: TGTGCCTGGAGTACTGGAGTGGTGGATCTTTTT.

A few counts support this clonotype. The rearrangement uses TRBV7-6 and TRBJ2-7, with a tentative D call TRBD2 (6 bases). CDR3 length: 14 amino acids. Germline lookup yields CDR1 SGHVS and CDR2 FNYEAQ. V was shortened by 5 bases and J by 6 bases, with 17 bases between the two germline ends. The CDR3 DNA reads TGTGCCAGCAGCCCGCGGGGCGGGGCGCCCGAGCAGTACTTC. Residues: CASSPRGGAPEQYF.

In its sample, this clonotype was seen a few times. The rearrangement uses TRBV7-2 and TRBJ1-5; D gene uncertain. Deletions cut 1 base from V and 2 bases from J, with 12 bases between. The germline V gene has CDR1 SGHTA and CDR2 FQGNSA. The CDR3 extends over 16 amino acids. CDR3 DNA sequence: TGTGCCAGCAGCTTAGGGCCCTGGGGAGGCAATCAGCCCCAGCATTTT. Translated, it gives CASSLGPWGGNQPQHF. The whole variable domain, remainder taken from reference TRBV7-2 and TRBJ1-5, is GAGVSQSPSNKVTEKGKDVELRCDPISGHTALYWYRQSLGQGLEFLIYFQGNSAPDKSGLPSDRFSAERTGGSVSTLTIQRTQQEDSAVYLCASSLGPWGGNQPQHFGDGTRLSIL.

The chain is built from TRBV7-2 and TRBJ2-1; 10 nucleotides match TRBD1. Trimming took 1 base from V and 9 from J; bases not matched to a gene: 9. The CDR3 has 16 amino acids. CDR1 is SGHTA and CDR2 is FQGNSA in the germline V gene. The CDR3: CASSLVSPGQGSEQFF. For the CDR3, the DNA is TGTGCCAGCAGCTTAGTCTCCCCGGGACAGGGGTCTGAGCAGTTCTTC. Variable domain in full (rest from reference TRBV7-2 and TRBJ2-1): GAGVSQSPSNKVTEKGKDVELRCDPISGHTALYWYRQSLGQGLEFLIYFQGNSAPDKSGLPSDRFSAERTGGSVSTLTIQRTQQEDSAVYLCASSLVSPGQGSEQFFGPGTRLTVL.

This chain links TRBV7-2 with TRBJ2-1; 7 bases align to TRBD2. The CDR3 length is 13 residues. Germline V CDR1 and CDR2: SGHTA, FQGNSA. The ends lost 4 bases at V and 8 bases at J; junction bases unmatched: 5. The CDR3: CASSYRAGDEQFF. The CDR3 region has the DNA TGTGCCAGCAGCTATCGGGCGGGGGATGAGCAGTTCTTC.

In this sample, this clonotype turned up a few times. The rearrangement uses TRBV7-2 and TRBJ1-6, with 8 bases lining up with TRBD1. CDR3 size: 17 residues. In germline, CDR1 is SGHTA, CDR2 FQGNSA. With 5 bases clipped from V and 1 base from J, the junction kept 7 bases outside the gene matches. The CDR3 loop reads CASSQDRVRSYNSPLHF. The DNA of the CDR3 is TGTGCCAGCAGCCAGGACAGGGTTCGTTCCTATAATTCACCCCTCCACTTT.

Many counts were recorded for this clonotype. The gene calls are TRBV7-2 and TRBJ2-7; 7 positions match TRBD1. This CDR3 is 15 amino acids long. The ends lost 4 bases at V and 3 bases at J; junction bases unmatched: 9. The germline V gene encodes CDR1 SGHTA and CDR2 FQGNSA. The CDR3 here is CASSSSGTARYEQYF. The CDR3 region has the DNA TGTGCCAGCAGCTCATCGGGGACAGCTCGCTACGAGCAGTACTTC.

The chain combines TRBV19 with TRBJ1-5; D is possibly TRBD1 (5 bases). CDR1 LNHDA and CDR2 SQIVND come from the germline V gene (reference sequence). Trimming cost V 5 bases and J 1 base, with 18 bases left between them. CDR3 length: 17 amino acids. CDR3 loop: CASSSSGKRLSNQPQHF. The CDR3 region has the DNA TGTGCCAGTAGTTCTTCAGGGAAGCGTCTGAGCAATCAGCCCCAGCATTTT.

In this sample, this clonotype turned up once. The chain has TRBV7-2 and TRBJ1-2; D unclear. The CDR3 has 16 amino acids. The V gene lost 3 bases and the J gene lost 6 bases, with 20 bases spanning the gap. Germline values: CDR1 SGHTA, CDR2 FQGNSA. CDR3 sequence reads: CASSFFFVGSLNGYTF. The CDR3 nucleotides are TGTGCCAGCAGCTTCTTTTTTGTAGGTTCCCTCAATGGCTACACCTTC. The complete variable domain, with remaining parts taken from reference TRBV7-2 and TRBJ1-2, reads GAGVSQSPSNKVTEKGKDVELRCDPISGHTALYWYRQSLGQGLEFLIYFQGNSAPDKSGLPSDRFSAERTGGSVSTLTIQRTQQEDSAVYLCASSFFFVGSLNGYTFGSGTRLTVV.

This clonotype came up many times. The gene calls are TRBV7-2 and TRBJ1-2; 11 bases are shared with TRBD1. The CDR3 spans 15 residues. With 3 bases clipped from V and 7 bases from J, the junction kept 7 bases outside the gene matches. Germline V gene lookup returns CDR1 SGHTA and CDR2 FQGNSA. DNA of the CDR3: TGTGCCAGCAGCTTGGACAGGGGGCGGTCTGGTGGCTACACCTTC. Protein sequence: CASSLDRGRSGGYTF.

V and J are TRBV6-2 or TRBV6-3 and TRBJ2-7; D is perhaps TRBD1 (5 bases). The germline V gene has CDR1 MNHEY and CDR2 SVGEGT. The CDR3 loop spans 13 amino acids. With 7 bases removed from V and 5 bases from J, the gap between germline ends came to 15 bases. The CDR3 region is CASKGNRIDEQYF. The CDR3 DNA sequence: TGTGCCAGCAAAGGGAACAGGATCGACGAGCAGTACTTC.

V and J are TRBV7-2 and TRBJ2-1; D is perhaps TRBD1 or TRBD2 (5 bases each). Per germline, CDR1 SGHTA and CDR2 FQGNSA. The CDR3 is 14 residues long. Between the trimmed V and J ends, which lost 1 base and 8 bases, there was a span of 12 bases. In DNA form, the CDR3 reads TGTGCCAGCAGCTTAGGGGGACCTTGGGATGAGCAGTTCTTC. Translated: CASSLGGPWDEQFF. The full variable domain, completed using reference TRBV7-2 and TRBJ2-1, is GAGVSQSPSNKVTEKGKDVELRCDPISGHTALYWYRQSLGQGLEFLIYFQGNSAPDKSGLPSDRFSAERTGGSVSTLTIQRTQQEDSAVYLCASSLGGPWDEQFFGPGTRLTVL.

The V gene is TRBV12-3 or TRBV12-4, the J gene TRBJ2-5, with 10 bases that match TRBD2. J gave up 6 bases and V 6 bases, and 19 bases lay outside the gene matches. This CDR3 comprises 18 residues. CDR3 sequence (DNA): TGTGCCAGCAGCTCACCCGGACTAGCGGTCGAAACCGGGAAGACCCAGTACTTC. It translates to CASSSPGLAVETGKTQYF.

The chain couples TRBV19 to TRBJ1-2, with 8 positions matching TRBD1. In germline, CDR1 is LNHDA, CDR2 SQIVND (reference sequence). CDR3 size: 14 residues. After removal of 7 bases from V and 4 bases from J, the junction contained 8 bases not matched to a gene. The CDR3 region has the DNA TGTGCCAGTACTACTCTAACAGGGGGCTATGGCTACACCTTC. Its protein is CASTTLTGGYGYTF.

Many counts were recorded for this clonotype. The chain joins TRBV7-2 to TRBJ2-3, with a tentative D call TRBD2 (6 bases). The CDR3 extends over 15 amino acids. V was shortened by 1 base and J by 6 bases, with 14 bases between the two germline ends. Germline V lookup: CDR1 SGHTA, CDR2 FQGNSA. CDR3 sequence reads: CASSLVAGYSDTQYF. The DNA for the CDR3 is TGTGCCAGCAGCTTAGTGGCGGGATATAGCGATACGCAGTATTTT.

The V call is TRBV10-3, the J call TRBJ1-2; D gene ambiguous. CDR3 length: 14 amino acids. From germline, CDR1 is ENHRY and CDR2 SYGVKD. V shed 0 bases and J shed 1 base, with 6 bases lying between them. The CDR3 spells CAISESWNNYGYTF. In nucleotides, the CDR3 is TGTGCCATCAGTGAGTCGTGGAATAACTATGGCTACACCTTC.

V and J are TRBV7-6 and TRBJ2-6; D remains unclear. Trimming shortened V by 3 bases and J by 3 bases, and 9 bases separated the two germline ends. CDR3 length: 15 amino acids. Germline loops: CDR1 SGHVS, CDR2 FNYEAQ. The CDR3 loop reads CASSFAGFGANVLTF. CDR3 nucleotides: TGTGCCAGCAGCTTTGCAGGTTTTGGGGCCAACGTCCTGACTTTC.

CDR3 amino acids: CASSLGSGSTEAFF. The CDR3, as DNA: TGTGCCAGCAGCTTAGGATCGGGTTCCACTGAAGCTTTCTTT. The rearrangement joins TRBV7-2 to TRBJ1-1; D unclear. V lost 1 base to trimming and J lost 4 bases, with 10 bases between them. Germline CDR1 and CDR2: SGHTA and FQGNSA. The CDR3 has 14 amino acids. The full variable domain, with the rest looked up from reference TRBV7-2 and TRBJ1-1, is GAGVSQSPSNKVTEKGKDVELRCDPISGHTALYWYRQSLGQGLEFLIYFQGNSAPDKSGLPSDRFSAERTGGSVSTLTIQRTQQEDSAVYLCASSLGSGSTEAFFGQGTRLTVV.

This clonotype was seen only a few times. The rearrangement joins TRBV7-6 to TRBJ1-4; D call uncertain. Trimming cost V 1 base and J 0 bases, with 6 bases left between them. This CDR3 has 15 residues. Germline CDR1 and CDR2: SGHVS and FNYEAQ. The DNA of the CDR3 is TGTGCCAGCAGCTTAGTCGCCCCAACTAATGAAAAACTGTTTTTT. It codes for CASSLVAPTNEKLFF.

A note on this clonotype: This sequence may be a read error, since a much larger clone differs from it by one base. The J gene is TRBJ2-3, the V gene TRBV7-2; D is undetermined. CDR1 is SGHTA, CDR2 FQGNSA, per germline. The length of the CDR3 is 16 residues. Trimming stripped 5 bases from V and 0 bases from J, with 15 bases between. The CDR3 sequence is CASSTQTKLSTDTQYF. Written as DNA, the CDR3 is TGTGCCAGCAGCACCCAAACTAAATTGAGCACAGATACGCAGTATTTT.

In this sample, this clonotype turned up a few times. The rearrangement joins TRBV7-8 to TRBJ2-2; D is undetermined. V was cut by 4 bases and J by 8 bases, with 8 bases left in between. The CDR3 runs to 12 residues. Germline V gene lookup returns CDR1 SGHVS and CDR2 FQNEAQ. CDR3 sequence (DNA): TGTGCCAGCAGCTCACAGCTGGGGGAGCTGTTTTTT. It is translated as CASSSQLGELFF.

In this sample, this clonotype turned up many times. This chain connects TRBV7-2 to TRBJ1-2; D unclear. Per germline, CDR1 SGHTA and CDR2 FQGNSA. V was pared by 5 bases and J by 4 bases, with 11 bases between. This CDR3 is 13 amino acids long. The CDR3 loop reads CASSRTNSYGYTF. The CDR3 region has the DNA TGTGCCAGCAGCCGAACCAACAGCTATGGCTACACCTTC.

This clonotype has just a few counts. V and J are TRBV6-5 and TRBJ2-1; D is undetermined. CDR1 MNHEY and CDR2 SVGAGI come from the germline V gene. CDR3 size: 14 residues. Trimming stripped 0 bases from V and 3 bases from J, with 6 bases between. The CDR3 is CASSYSGNYNEQFF. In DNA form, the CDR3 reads TGTGCCAGCAGTTACTCGGGCAACTACAATGAGCAGTTCTTC.

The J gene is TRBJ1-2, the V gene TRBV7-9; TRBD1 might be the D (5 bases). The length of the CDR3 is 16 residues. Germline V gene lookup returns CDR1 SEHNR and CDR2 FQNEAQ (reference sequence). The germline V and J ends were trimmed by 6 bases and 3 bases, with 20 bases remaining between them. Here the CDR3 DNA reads TGTGCCAGCAGTACCGGGACCCACGCATGGGACTATGGCTACACCTTC. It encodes CASSTGTHAWDYGYTF.

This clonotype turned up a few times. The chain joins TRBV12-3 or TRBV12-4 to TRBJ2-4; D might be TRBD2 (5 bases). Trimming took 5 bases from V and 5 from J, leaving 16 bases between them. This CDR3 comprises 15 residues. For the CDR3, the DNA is TGTGCCAGCAGTCCCCACGAGGGTGGGGAAAACATTCAGTACTTC. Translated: CASSPHEGGENIQYF.